The 26 T cell receptor beta chains below were found in one sample sequenced in a study of response to subunit inactivated influenza vaccine. From the RT-PCR reads, TCRdb called clonotypes with MiXCR, one entry per CDR3 protein. Counted here are about 480,000 distinct CDR3 sequences, roughly 13% occurring once; the ten biggest clones make up around 12%. The starting material was PBMCs from blood, obtained about 40 days after vaccination. Source of these receptors: a middle-aged man who received an inactivated influenza vaccine.

V is TRBV6-2 or TRBV6-3 and J is TRBJ2-6; TRBD2 matches at 10 bases. With 4 bases clipped from V and 4 bases from J, the junction kept 16 bases outside the gene matches. Germline loops: CDR1 MNHEY, CDR2 SVGEGT. This CDR3 comprises 20 residues. CDR3 in DNA: TGTGCCAGCAGTTTTCGTTTAGCGGGAGGCTCGGCGGGGGGGGCCAACGTCCTGACTTTC. Translated, it gives CASSFRLAGGSAGGANVLTF.

In this sample, this clonotype turned up a few times. The chain recombines TRBV6-5 with TRBJ2-1, with 9 bases identical to TRBD2. The CDR3 has 17 residues. Germline V lookup: CDR1 MNHEY, CDR2 SVGAGI. V gave up 2 bases and J gave up 5 bases; unmatched junction bases: 10. The CDR3 loop is CASSYRPLAGSHNEQFF. Here the CDR3 DNA reads TGTGCCAGCAGTTACCGTCCTCTAGCGGGGTCTCACAATGAGCAGTTCTTC.

Concerning this clonotype: An end of the junction differs from the germline gene, which may be a read error. This rearrangement joins TRBV4-3 to TRBJ2-2; D gene ambiguous. The CDR3 spans 14 residues. Germline CDR1 is LGHNA and CDR2 is YSLEER. CDR3: CASNQDIRTGELFF. The CDR3 DNA is TGCGCCAGCAACCAAGATATCAGGACCGGGGAGCTGTTTTTT.

The chain recombines TRBV20-1 with TRBJ2-5; TRBD2 matches at 8 bases. With V trimmed by 7 bases and J by 6 bases, 13 bases remained unmatched. The germline V gene has CDR1 DFQATT and CDR2 SNEGSKA (reference sequence). This CDR3 has 14 amino acids. This chain's CDR3 is CSVKRGLILKTQYF. The CDR3 coding sequence is TGCAGTGTTAAGCGGGGGCTGATTTTGAAGACCCAGTACTTC.

This rearrangement joins TRBV7-8 to TRBJ2-7; TRBD1 agrees at 9 bases. V trimming: 5 bases; J trimming: 6 bases; junction bases outside the gene matches: 11. The CDR3 is 15 amino acids. CDR1 is SGHVS and CDR2 is FQNEAQ in the germline V gene. CDR3 sequence reads: CASSIYRGLMAEQYF. CDR3 in DNA: TGTGCCAGCAGCATATACAGGGGGCTAATGGCCGAGCAGTACTTC.

The chain recombines TRBV12-3 or TRBV12-4 with TRBJ1-5; D is ambiguous. The CDR3 consists of 15 residues. Trimming left V 2 bases short and J 4 bases short, with 12 bases between. DNA for the CDR3: TGTGCCAGCAGTTTACGATCTAGCCCAAATCAGCCCCAGCATTTT. Encoded protein: CASSLRSSPNQPQHF.

This chain uses TRBV7-9 with TRBJ1-4; D is unclear. CDR3 length: 12 amino acids. V lost 2 bases and J 7 bases, leaving 5 bases between the germline ends. The V gene's germline CDR1 is SEHNR and CDR2 FQNEAQ (reference sequence). CDR3 sequence: CASSLMGEKLFF. In nucleotides, the CDR3 is TGTGCCAGCAGCTTAATGGGTGAAAAACTGTTTTTT.

This clonotype was picked up many times. The DNA for the CDR3 is TGCGCCAGCAGCCAAGAGAGCAGGGCTTATAATTCACCCCTCCACTTT. Translating it yields CASSQESRAYNSPLHF. The chain recombines TRBV4-3 with TRBJ1-6, with a possible D match to TRBD1 (5 bases). The V gene lost 0 bases and the J gene lost 4 bases, with 10 bases spanning the gap. CDR3 size: 16 residues. Germline-derived CDR1 and CDR2 are LGHNA and YSLEER.

The chain recombines TRBV18 with TRBJ1-2; the D is unclear. From germline, CDR1 is KGHSH and CDR2 LQKENI. Trimming removed 0 bases at V and 0 bases at J, with 14 bases between. CDR3 length equals 17 residues. In DNA form, the CDR3 reads TGTGCCAGCTCACCACCGTTTTTACAGAAATCTAACTATGGCTACACCTTC. Translated, it gives CASSPPFLQKSNYGYTF.

This clonotype was observed a handful of times. CDR3 residues: CASRFNSGAEAFF. The CDR3, as DNA: TGTGCCAGCAGATTTAACAGTGGAGCTGAAGCTTTCTTT. The V and J genes are TRBV7-9 and TRBJ1-1; D is uncertain. The CDR3 is 13 amino acids. Trimming left V 6 bases short and J 6 bases short, with 14 bases between. Germline values: CDR1 SEHNR, CDR2 FQNEAQ (reference sequence).

The chain carries TRBV5-1 and TRBJ2-1; 7 bases line up with TRBD1. Germline CDR1 and CDR2: SGHRS and YFSETQ. The trim removed 5 bases at V and 7 bases at J, leaving 9 bases unmatched. The CDR3 has 14 residues. The CDR3 DNA is TGCGCCAGCAGTTCAGGGACAGTGGGTAATGAGCAGTTCTTC. Residues: CASSSGTVGNEQFF.

V and J are TRBV12-3 or TRBV12-4 and TRBJ1-1; 11 bases agree with TRBD1. The CDR3 extends over 16 amino acids. Germline trimming cut 5 bases from V and 1 base from J; bases unmatched to any gene: 6. CDR3 DNA: TGTGCCAGCAGTCCTTGGGACAGGGGGAGGAACACTGAAGCTTTCTTT. It codes for CASSPWDRGRNTEAFF.

In its sample, this clonotype was seen a few times. This chain connects TRBV5-1 to TRBJ1-2; no reliable D call. V shed 0 bases and J shed 0 bases, with 9 bases lying between them. The CDR3 is 15 residues long. Per the germline V gene, CDR1 is SGHRS and CDR2 is YFSETQ. In nucleotides, the CDR3 is TGCGCCAGCAGCTTGGAATGGGCAGCTAACTATGGCTACACCTTC. It specifies CASSLEWAANYGYTF.

This clonotype was seen more than once but under ten times. The genes are TRBV7-8 and TRBJ2-2; possibly TRBD1 for D (5 bases). The CDR3 extends over 15 amino acids. Germline loops: CDR1 SGHVS, CDR2 FQNEAQ. Deletions cut 6 bases from V and 4 bases from J, with 15 bases between. CDR3 nucleotides: TGTGCCAGCAGTACCCTGGGGCGTACCACCGGGGAGCTGTTTTTT. This sequence encodes CASSTLGRTTGELFF.

This clonotype appeared a few times. The chain uses TRBV15 and TRBJ1-1; D is undetermined. The CDR3 extends over 13 amino acids. V was shortened by 1 base and J by 4 bases, with 7 bases between the two germline ends. Germline V lookup: CDR1 LNHNV, CDR2 YYDKDF (reference sequence). CDR3 DNA: TGTGCCACCAGCAGAGCTCAGTCCACTGAAGCTTTCTTT. Residues: CATSRAQSTEAFF.

The chain joins TRBV20-1 to TRBJ2-3, with D possibly being TRBD2 (6 bases). Per germline, CDR1 DFQATT and CDR2 SNEGSKA (reference sequence). This CDR3 is built from 13 residues. Trimming cost V 5 bases and J 10 bases, with 19 bases left between them. CDR3 loop: CSALTTPRDSQYF. The CDR3 coding sequence is TGCAGTGCTCTCACTACACCGAGGGACTCGCAGTATTTT.

This clonotype appeared a few times. J is TRBJ2-5 and V is TRBV7-2; D remains unclear. This CDR3 has 13 residues. The V gene lost 2 bases and the J gene lost 5 bases, with 9 bases spanning the gap. Germline CDR1 reads SGHTA; CDR2 reads FQGNSA. As DNA, the CDR3 is TGTGCCAGCAGCTTAATCCTACAGGAGACCCAGTACTTC. It is translated as CASSLILQETQYF. The variable domain in full, with the rest retrieved from reference TRBV7-2 and TRBJ2-5, is GAGVSQSPSNKVTEKGKDVELRCDPISGHTALYWYRQSLGQGLEFLIYFQGNSAPDKSGLPSDRFSAERTGGSVSTLTIQRTQQEDSAVYLCASSLILQETQYFGPGTRLLVL.

This clonotype showed up many times. The chain employs TRBV7-7 and TRBJ2-1; TRBD2 matches 16 bases. There are 18 residues in the CDR3. Germline V CDR1 and CDR2: SSHAT, FNYEAQ (reference sequence). V dropped 5 bases and J dropped 0; count of bases not matched to a gene: 4. The CDR3 reads CASSPGTSGRASYNEQFF. CDR3 in DNA: TGTGCCAGCAGCCCCGGGACTAGCGGGAGGGCCTCCTACAATGAGCAGTTCTTC.

The sample holds a few counts of this clonotype. For the CDR3, the DNA is TGTGCCAGCAGTGCTACCGGGACGAATAAGGCAGATACGCAGTATTTT. Its protein is CASSATGTNKADTQYF. The chain uses TRBV2 and TRBJ2-3, with D tentatively TRBD1 or TRBD2 (5 bases each). Germline CDR1 and CDR2: SNHLY and FYNNEI. This CDR3 spans 16 amino acids. With 4 bases removed from V and 4 bases from J, the gap between germline ends came to 18 bases.

This clonotype was counted ten times or more. This chain uses TRBV5-5 with TRBJ1-2, with D unclear. Germline CDR1 reads SGHKS; CDR2 reads YYEKEE (reference sequence). The CDR3 is 16 amino acids. Trimming cost V 4 bases and J 0 bases, with 16 bases left between them. This CDR3 reads CASSTLPDGSNYGYTF. The CDR3, as DNA: TGTGCCAGCAGCACACTCCCGGACGGATCTAACTATGGCTACACCTTC.

The chain links TRBV2 to TRBJ2-1; D remains unclear. Germline-derived CDR1 and CDR2 are SNHLY and FYNNEI. This CDR3 is 10 amino acids long. V lost 6 bases to trimming and J lost 10 bases, with 7 bases between them. CDR3 region: CASSALEQFF. The CDR3 DNA sequence: TGTGCCAGCAGCGCCCTCGAGCAGTTCTTC.

The gene calls are TRBV20-1 and TRBJ2-1, with 12 bases matching TRBD2. Per the germline V gene, CDR1 is DFQATT and CDR2 is SNEGSKA (reference sequence). The CDR3 contains 16 residues. Trimming took 1 base from V and 0 from J; bases not matched to a gene: 1. The CDR3 spells CSARGTSGVSYNEQFF. The CDR3 DNA sequence: TGCAGTGCTAGAGGGACTAGCGGGGTCTCCTACAATGAGCAGTTCTTC.

This clonotype was found a few times. The gene calls are TRBV10-3 and TRBJ1-5; D is undetermined. Trimming stripped 0 bases from V and 7 bases from J, with 10 bases between. This CDR3 has 14 amino acids. Germline values: CDR1 ENHRY, CDR2 SYGVKD. Here the CDR3 reads CAISESAGNQPQHF. The CDR3 nucleotides are TGTGCCATCAGTGAGTCGGCGGGGAACCAGCCCCAGCATTTT.

There are many counts of this clonotype. V and J are TRBV4-2 and TRBJ1-1, with 7 bases matching TRBD1. Germline V gene lookup returns CDR1 LGHNA and CDR2 YNFKEQ. This CDR3 is built from 14 residues. V lost 1 base and J lost 4; bases outside the gene matches: 3. The CDR3 nucleotides are TGTGCCAGCAGCCAAGCAGGGGGAAGCACTGAAGCTTTCTTT. This gives the protein CASSQAGGSTEAFF.

This clonotype was observed a few times. This chain uses TRBV20-1 with TRBJ1-2; no clear D. V lost 0 bases and J lost 8, with 22 bases in between. The CDR3 extends over 16 amino acids. Germline CDR1 is DFQATT and CDR2 is SNEGSKA (reference sequence). Written as DNA, the CDR3 is TGCAGTGCTAGAGATTCAGGTTCCCCTTGGCCTATGGGCTACACCTTC. As protein: CSARDSGSPWPMGYTF.

This clonotype was counted a few times. V gene TRBV5-1 combines with J gene TRBJ2-5, with D possibly being TRBD2 (5 bases). Germline loops: CDR1 SGHRS, CDR2 YFSETQ. V lost 3 bases, J lost 5 bases, and 11 bases lay in between. The CDR3 is 13 amino acids. The CDR3 DNA reads as TGCGCCAGCAGCTCTGGGAGTGGGGAGACCCAGTACTTC. Residues: CASSSGSGETQYF.